The 2 T cell receptor beta chains presented below share a single source sample, sequenced in a study of T cells expressing NK-cell markers. Using the 5' RACE reads, TCRdb records one entry per CDR3 protein without DNA. Across around 380,000 distinct CDR3 sequences, the top ten clones capture 9.5% to 12% of the sample. The sequencing sample was made of blood T cells: a sorted CD56 or NKG2C T cell subset, CD4+ or CD8+ T cells, or bulk PBMC T cells (not recorded which). The receptor set was obtained from a woman aged 45-59 years in good health.

The chain recombines TRBV6-5 with TRBJ1-2. The CDR3 has 13 residues. Germline V lookup: CDR1 MNHEY, CDR2 SVGAGI. This CDR3 reads CASSYNGVRGYTF.

J is TRBJ2-1 and V is TRBV29-1; TCRdb's assignment of TRBD1 cannot be checked, as there is no DNA. Germline CDR1 SQVTM, CDR2 ANQGSEA. The CDR3 extends over 14 amino acids. The CDR3 is CSAVPYRPYNEQFF.